This T cell receptor beta chain was identified during a study of control samples from healthy donors and cancer patients. V was pared by 0 bases and J by 7 bases, with 7 bases between. This CDR3 contains 13 residues. CDR1 is SGHNT and CDR2 is YYREEE in the germline V gene (reference sequence). Produced via immunoSEQ multiplex PCR; TCRdb's table is partial and in-frame only. The sample shows around 140,000 clones, roughly 92% of them seen only once. The receptor was derived from a man in his forties or fifties in good health. This chain joins TRBV5-4 and TRBJ2-2; D uncertain. Input material: blood. CDR3 sequence: CASSLDPVGELFF. The CDR3 bases are TGTGCCAGCAGCTTGGATCCGGTCGGGGAGCTGTTTTTT.